What follows are 28 T cell receptor beta chains derived from one specimen sequenced in a study of early T cells in non-severe SARS-CoV-2 infection (dated by TCRdb to the early 2020s). Library generation was performed with 5' RACE. Instrument on record: NextSeq 500. TCRdb took the public reads, trimmed them with fastp at Q25, ran MiXCR for clone calling and kept in-frame beta chains. For every CDR3 protein sequence, its rows merge into one entry that carries the most common genes and DNA. This sample holds fewer than 65,000 distinct CDR3 sequences; 7.5% to 9% were observed only once. The ten largest make up approximately 4% of the sample. Sample: whole blood, taken at baseline. These receptors originate from an adult who was a healthcare worker with PCR-confirmed SARS-CoV-2 infection or an uninfected control (not recorded which).

This rearrangement joins TRBV6-5 to TRBJ2-3, with 9 bases matching TRBD2. V was clipped by 6 bases and J by 4 bases; unmatched bases: 8. Germline V gene lookup returns CDR1 MNHEY and CDR2 SVGAGI. The CDR3 is 15 amino acids. The CDR3 reads CASRPGGGAPDTQYF. CDR3 coding DNA: TGTGCCAGCAGACCTGGCGGGGGGGCGCCAGATACGCAGTATTTT.

J is TRBJ2-1 and V is TRBV6-1; D possibly corresponds to TRBD2 (5 bases). V lost 11 bases to trimming and J lost 9 bases, with 23 bases between them. This CDR3 has 14 residues. CDR1 is MNHNS and CDR2 is SASEGT in the germline V gene. The CDR3 DNA reads TGTGCCGTCCACCCCACAGTCGGGGTAGGTGAGCAGTTCTTC. Amino acid sequence: CAVHPTVGVGEQFF.

This sequence joins TRBV28 and TRBJ2-1, with D possibly matching TRBD1 (6 bases). Germline V gene lookup returns CDR1 MDHEN and CDR2 SYDVKM. The V and J ends lost 8 bases and 1 base respectively, with 12 bases between them. The CDR3 extends over 14 amino acids. The CDR3 DNA reads as TGTGCCAGCGCCTCAACAGGGTCCTACAATGAGCAGTTCTTC. This sequence encodes CASASTGSYNEQFF.

V is TRBV4-1 and J is TRBJ2-4, with D possibly called TRBD1 or TRBD2 (6 bases each). Trimming stripped 0 bases from V and 7 bases from J, with 19 bases between. Germline V gene sequence: CDR1 MGHRA, CDR2 YSYEKL. The CDR3 sequence is 17 residues long. The CDR3 DNA reads as TGCGCCAGCAGCCAAGATCCCCAGGGGACTGTTCGGAACATTCAGTACTTC. It is translated as CASSQDPQGTVRNIQYF.

This clonotype was seen ten or more times. The chain links TRBV12-3 or TRBV12-4 to TRBJ2-7, with TRBD2 identical over 7 bases. The CDR3 covers 12 residues. Trimming took 6 bases from V and 3 from J; bases not matched to a gene: 2. Here the CDR3 DNA reads TGTGCCAGCAGCCGGGGGGACTACGAGCAGTACTTC. Its translation: CASSRGDYEQYF.

This clonotype was picked up one time. The gene calls are TRBV7-9 and TRBJ2-4, with a possible D match to TRBD1 (7 bases). Germline values: CDR1 SEHNR, CDR2 FQNEAQ (reference sequence). CDR3 length: 15 residues. Trimming removed 4 bases at V and 0 bases at J, with 10 bases between. CDR3 in amino acids: CASSWGDRAKNIQYF. In DNA form, the CDR3 reads TGTGCCAGCAGCTGGGGGGACAGAGCCAAAAACATTCAGTACTTC.

This clonotype has ten or more counts. The rearrangement links TRBV6-1 to TRBJ1-5; D gene ambiguous. Per the germline V gene, CDR1 is MNHNS and CDR2 is SASEGT. The CDR3 has 11 amino acids. The germline V and J ends were trimmed by 1 base and 11 bases, with 6 bases remaining between them. The chain's CDR3 is CASSEVGAQHF. The CDR3 DNA reads as TGTGCCAGCAGTGAAGTTGGGGCCCAGCATTTT.

This clonotype was counted ten times or more. The rearrangement joins TRBV6-4 to TRBJ1-6, with D hard to call. The CDR3 sequence is 13 residues long. Trimming stripped 3 bases from V and 6 bases from J, with 6 bases between. CDR1 is MRHNA and CDR2 is SNTAGT in the germline V gene. CDR3 nucleotides: TGTGCCAGCAGTGAGTCAGCTAATTCACCCCTCCACTTT. This encodes CASSESANSPLHF.

This clonotype was detected ten times or more. The J gene is TRBJ2-5, the V gene TRBV3-1; no clear D. V lost 1 base to trimming and J lost 6 bases, with 18 bases between them. The germline V gene encodes CDR1 LGHDT and CDR2 YNNKEL (reference sequence). This CDR3 is 16 amino acids long. The CDR3 reads CASSQADFRTSKTQYF. CDR3 sequence (DNA): TGTGCCAGCAGCCAAGCCGACTTTCGAACGTCAAAGACCCAGTACTTC.

This clonotype turned up a few times. This chain links TRBV7-9 with TRBJ2-7; D gene uncertain. This CDR3 is 12 amino acids long. Germline V CDR1 and CDR2: SEHNR, FQNEAQ (reference sequence). The ends were cut back, 6 bases at V and 3 bases at J, with 9 bases in the middle. CDR3 protein: CASSLSHYEQYF. Written as DNA, the CDR3 is TGTGCCAGCAGTTTGAGCCACTACGAGCAGTACTTC.

This clonotype was found many times. The V and J genes are TRBV20-1 and TRBJ2-6, with TRBD1 matching 8 bases. V trimming: 4 bases; J trimming: 4 bases; junction bases outside the gene matches: 12. The germline CDR1 and CDR2 sequences are DFQATT and SNEGSKA (reference sequence). The CDR3 is 17 amino acids. CDR3 sequence: CSAIPRQGLGGANVLTF. CDR3 DNA sequence: TGCAGTGCTATTCCGAGACAGGGGCTTGGCGGGGCCAACGTCCTGACTTTC.

This clonotype was counted many times. One end of the junction does not line up with germline, which may come from a read error. V is TRBV25-1 and J is TRBJ2-6; the D call may be TRBD1 or TRBD2 (5 bases each). This CDR3 comprises 12 residues. CDR1 MGHDK and CDR2 SYGVNS come from the germline V gene. This CDR3 is CASSRGSGPFDF. CDR3 nucleotide sequence: TGTGCCAGCTCCCGGGGCTCCGGCCCCTTTGATTTC.

This clonotype was detected ten times or more. The V gene is TRBV4-1, the J gene TRBJ2-3; D remains ambiguous. Germline lookup yields CDR1 MGHRA and CDR2 YSYEKL. The CDR3 has 15 amino acids. V shed 3 bases and J shed 6 bases, with 16 bases lying between them. As DNA, the CDR3 is TGCGCCAGCAGCCAGGAACAGAGGATCCACGATACGCAGTATTTT. Amino acids: CASSQEQRIHDTQYF.

The rearrangement uses TRBV10-2 and TRBJ2-1, with D perhaps TRBD1 or TRBD2 (5 bases each). Germline V lookup: CDR1 WSHSY, CDR2 SAAADI. Trimming left V 5 bases short and J 12 bases short, with 11 bases between. CDR3 length: 11 amino acids. The CDR3 DNA reads as TGCGCCAGCAGTTTACCGGGACCGCAGTTCTTC. Protein sequence: CASSLPGPQFF.

V usage is TRBV7-9 and J usage is TRBJ2-4, with 7 bases matching TRBD1. The CDR3 length is 15 residues. V was clipped by 7 bases and J by 2 bases; unmatched bases: 8. Germline V gives CDR1 SEHNR, CDR2 FQNEAQ (reference sequence). CDR3 loop: CASTPDRTTKNIQYF. The CDR3 DNA is TGTGCCAGCACCCCGGACAGGACAACCAAAAACATTCAGTACTTC. The variable domain in full, completed from reference TRBV7-9 and TRBJ2-4, reads DTGVSQNPRHKITKRGQNVTFRCDPISEHNRLYWYRQTLGQGPEFLTYFQNEAQLEKSRLLSDRFSAERPKGSFSTLEIQRTEQGDSAMYLCASTPDRTTKNIQYFGAGTRLSVL.

The genes are TRBV6-1 and TRBJ2-7, with D possibly called TRBD1 or TRBD2 (5 bases each). CDR1 is MNHNS, CDR2 SASEGT, per germline. There are 15 residues in the CDR3. Between the trimmed V and J ends, which lost 5 bases and 0 bases, there was a span of 14 bases. DNA for the CDR3: TGTGCCAGCAGTTTTCGGGACCGGAGCTCCTACGAGCAGTACTTC. Translation: CASSFRDRSSYEQYF.

Ten or more counts support this clonotype. The rearrangement links TRBV18 to TRBJ2-2; the D gene is possibly TRBD2 (5 bases). The length of the CDR3 is 16 residues. Germline values: CDR1 KGHSH, CDR2 LQKENI. V lost 1 base and J lost 1, with 10 bases in between. CDR3 sequence reads: CASSPRSAGNTGELFF. CDR3 coding DNA: TGTGCCAGCTCACCACGAAGCGCGGGGAACACCGGGGAGCTGTTTTTT.

In its sample, this clonotype was seen a few times. DNA of the CDR3: TGTGCCAGCAGCGCCGGGATTCCTAATGAGCAGTTCTTC. This translates into CASSAGIPNEQFF. The chain couples TRBV11-2 to TRBJ2-1, with a possible D match to TRBD2 (5 bases). Germline V lookup: CDR1 SGHAT, CDR2 FQNNGV. V lost 5 bases, J lost 7 bases, and 12 bases lay in between. The CDR3 is 13 residues long.

This clonotype was counted a few times. The chain joins TRBV7-6 to TRBJ1-1; D is uncertain. Deletions cut 5 bases from V and 4 bases from J, with 14 bases between. The V gene's germline CDR1 is SGHVS and CDR2 FNYEAQ. CDR3 length: 14 residues. The CDR3 region has the DNA TGTGCCAGCAGCACTGGAGGAGGGCCCACTGAAGCTTTCTTT. This encodes CASSTGGGPTEAFF.

This clonotype has a single count. V usage is TRBV29-1 and J usage is TRBJ2-1; possibly TRBD1 for D (7 bases). The length of the CDR3 is 12 residues. V gave up 7 bases and J gave up 6 bases, with 13 bases separating them. The germline gives CDR1 SQVTM, CDR2 ANQGSEA. This CDR3 reads CSAGDSSNEQFF. CDR3 nucleotides: TGCAGCGCGGGGGACAGTAGCAATGAGCAGTTCTTC.

There are many counts of this clonotype. The V call is TRBV30, the J call TRBJ1-6; D is possibly TRBD1 (6 bases). The ends were cut back, 1 base at V and 7 bases at J, with 14 bases in the middle. There are 15 residues in the CDR3. Germline assignment: CDR1 GTSNPN and CDR2 SVGIG (reference sequence). In DNA form, the CDR3 reads TGTGCCTGGAGTGCGCGGGGGGCGTACAATTCACCCCTCCACTTT. This codes for CAWSARGAYNSPLHF.

This chain connects TRBV5-1 to TRBJ2-1; perhaps TRBD2 as D (5 bases). CDR3 size: 14 residues. Germline V CDR1 and CDR2: SGHRS, YFSETQ. Trimming took off 3 bases at V and 4 bases at J, with 11 bases between the two ends. CDR3 sequence reads: CASSSTRFYNEQFF. CDR3 nucleotide sequence: TGCGCCAGCAGCTCTACTAGGTTTTACAATGAGCAGTTCTTC.

This clonotype has just a few counts. The chain couples TRBV7-9 to TRBJ1-4; D unresolved. With 6 bases removed from V and 3 bases from J, the gap between germline ends came to 17 bases. The CDR3 consists of 16 residues. Germline V gene data show CDR1 as SEHNR and CDR2 as FQNEAQ (reference sequence). This chain's CDR3 is CASSSITGLANEKLFF. The CDR3 region has the DNA TGTGCCAGCAGTTCTATTACCGGTCTGGCTAATGAAAAACTGTTTTTT.

V gene TRBV19 combines with J gene TRBJ2-1; 8 bases match TRBD1. CDR3 length: 16 residues. Trimming took 5 bases from V and 3 from J; bases not matched to a gene: 9. Germline V gene lookup returns CDR1 LNHDA and CDR2 SQIVND (reference sequence). DNA of the CDR3: TGTGCCAGTAGTCGCATCCCGGGACAGGACTACAATGAGCAGTTCTTC. It codes for CASSRIPGQDYNEQFF.

This clonotype was counted a few times. The V gene is TRBV1, the J gene TRBJ2-4; the table's D call, TRBD1, was not checked against the DNA. TRBV1 is shown as a pseudogene. The CDR3 contains 16 residues. The CDR3, as DNA: TGCACCAGCAGCCAAAACGGAGGGGGAGGCAAAAACATTCAGTACTTC. Translated, it gives CTSSQNGGGGKNIQYF.

Comment on this clonotype: Sequence at one end of the junction differs from germline and may be a read error. The V and J genes are TRBV18 and TRBJ2-6; a weak D match, TRBD2 (6 bases). This CDR3 comprises 15 residues. Germline V gene lookup returns CDR1 KGHSH and CDR2 LQKENI. CDR3 DNA sequence: TGTGCCAGCTCACCTCGGGACTCTGGGGCCAACGTCCTGACCTTC. It yields the protein CASSPRDSGANVLTF.

V usage is TRBV3-1 and J usage is TRBJ2-1; 7 bases are shared with TRBD1. The CDR3 runs 14 residues. V lost 1 base and J lost 6; bases outside the gene matches: 3. Germline V CDR1 and CDR2: LGHDT, YNNKEL (reference sequence). Here the CDR3 DNA reads TGTGCCAGCAGCCAAGGGACAGGCGTCAATGAGCAGTTCTTC. Translation: CASSQGTGVNEQFF.

In this sample, this clonotype turned up many times. This sequence joins TRBV18 and TRBJ1-1, with 9 positions matching TRBD1. Germline V gene sequence: CDR1 KGHSH, CDR2 LQKENI. The CDR3 totals 15 residues. J lost 5 bases, V lost 8 bases, and 12 bases had no gene match. The CDR3 here is CASRDREVGGTEAFF. Written as DNA, the CDR3 is TGTGCCAGCCGGGACAGGGAAGTTGGGGGGACTGAAGCTTTCTTT. Complete variable domain (other parts from reference TRBV18 and TRBJ1-1): NAGVMQNPRHLVRRRGQEARLRCSPMKGHSHVYWYRQLPEEGLKFMVYLQKENIIDESGMPKERFSAEFPKEGPSILRIQQVVRGDSAAYFCASRDREVGGTEAFFGQGTRLTVV.